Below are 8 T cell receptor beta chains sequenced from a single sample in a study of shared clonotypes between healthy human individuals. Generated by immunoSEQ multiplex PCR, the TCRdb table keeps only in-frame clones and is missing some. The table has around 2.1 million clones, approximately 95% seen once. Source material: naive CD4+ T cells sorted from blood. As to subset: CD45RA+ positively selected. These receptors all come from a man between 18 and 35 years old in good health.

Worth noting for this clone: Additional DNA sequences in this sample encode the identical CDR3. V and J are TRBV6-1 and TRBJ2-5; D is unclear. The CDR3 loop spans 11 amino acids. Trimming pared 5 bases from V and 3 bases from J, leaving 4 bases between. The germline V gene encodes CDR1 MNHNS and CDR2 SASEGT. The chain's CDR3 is CASSPEETQYF. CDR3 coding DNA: TGTGCCAGCAGTCCGGAAGAGACCCAGTACTTC.

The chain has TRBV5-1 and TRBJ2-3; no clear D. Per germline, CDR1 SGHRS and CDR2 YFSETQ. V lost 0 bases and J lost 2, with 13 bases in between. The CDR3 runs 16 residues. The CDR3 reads CASSLALWPDTDTQYF. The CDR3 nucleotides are TGCGCCAGCAGCTTGGCCTTGTGGCCTGACACAGATACGCAGTATTTT.

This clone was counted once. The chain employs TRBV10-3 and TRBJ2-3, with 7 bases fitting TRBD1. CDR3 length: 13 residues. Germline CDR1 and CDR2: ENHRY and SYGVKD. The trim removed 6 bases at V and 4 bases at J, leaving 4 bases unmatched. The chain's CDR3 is CAIRIQGADTQYF. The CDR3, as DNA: TGTGCCATCAGGATTCAGGGGGCAGATACGCAGTATTTT.

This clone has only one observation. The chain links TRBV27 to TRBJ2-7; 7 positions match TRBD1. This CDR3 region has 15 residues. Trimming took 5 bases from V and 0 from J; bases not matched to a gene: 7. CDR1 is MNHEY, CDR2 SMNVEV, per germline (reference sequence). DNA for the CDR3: TGTGCCAGCAGTATAGACAGGGCCAGCTCCTACGAGCAGTACTTC. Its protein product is CASSIDRASSYEQYF.

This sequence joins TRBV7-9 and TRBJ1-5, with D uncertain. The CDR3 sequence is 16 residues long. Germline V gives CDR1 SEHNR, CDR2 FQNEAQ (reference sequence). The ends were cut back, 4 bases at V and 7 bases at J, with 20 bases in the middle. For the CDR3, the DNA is TGTGCCAGCAGCTCCGCCTTGGGAGACCTTAGGCAGCCCCAGCATTTT. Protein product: CASSSALGDLRQPQHF.

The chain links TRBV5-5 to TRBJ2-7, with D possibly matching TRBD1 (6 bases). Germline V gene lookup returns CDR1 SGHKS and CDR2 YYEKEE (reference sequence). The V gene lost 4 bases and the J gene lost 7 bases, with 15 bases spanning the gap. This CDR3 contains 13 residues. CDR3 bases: TGTGCCAGCAGCCCGCACAGGGTAGGGGAGCAGTACTTC. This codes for CASSPHRVGEQYF. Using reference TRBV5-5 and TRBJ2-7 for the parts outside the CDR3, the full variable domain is DAGVTQSPTHLIKTRGQQVTLRCSPISGHKSVSWYQQVLGQGPQFIFQYYEKEERGRGNFPDRFSARQFPNYSSELNVNALLLGDSALYLCASSPHRVGEQYFGPGTRLTVT.

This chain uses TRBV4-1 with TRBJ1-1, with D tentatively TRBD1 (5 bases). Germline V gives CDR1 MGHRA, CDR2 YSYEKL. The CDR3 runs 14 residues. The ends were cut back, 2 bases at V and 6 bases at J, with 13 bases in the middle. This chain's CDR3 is CASSQPGSTAEAFF. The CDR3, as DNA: TGCGCCAGCAGCCAACCAGGGAGTACGGCTGAAGCTTTCTTT.

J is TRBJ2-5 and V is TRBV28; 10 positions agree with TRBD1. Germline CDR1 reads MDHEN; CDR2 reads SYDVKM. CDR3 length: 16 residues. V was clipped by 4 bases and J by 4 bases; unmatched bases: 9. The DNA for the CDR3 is TGTGCCAGCAGTTCCCCCGGGACAGGGGTTTCAGAGACCCAGTACTTC. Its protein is CASSSPGTGVSETQYF.